This TCR beta chain was found in a study of breast tumors, draining lymph nodes, adjacent tissues. Notes on the study in general: Tumor repertoires ranked between lymph nodes and nontumor tissue in diversity, with V and J gene preferences. Compared with basal-like, luminal-like tumors shared significantly more repertoire with nontumor tissue. Data fit most tumor T cells coming from lymph node, expanding in tumor. That most tumor T cells come from lymph nodes remained unproven.

Axillary draining lymph nodes of breast cancer patients supplied the node samples. Per germline, CDR1 SGHAT and CDR2 FQNNGV. Trimming at V came to 5 bases and at J to 4 bases, leaving 14 bases not matched to a gene. The CDR3 sequence is 19 residues long. Using its own MiXCR run on the multiplex PCR reads, TCRdb lists one record per CDR3 protein. This table has about 180,000 distinct CDR3 sequences, 33% appearing once. On this clonotype: The target antigen is unknown.

The chain recombines TRBV11-2 with TRBJ2-3, with 14 bases that match TRBD2. The source material was axillary lymph node tissue. The TCR sequence derives from a female donor with breast cancer. Some clones in this sample may be carry-over from other donors' samples. CDR3 DNA sequence: TGTGCCAGCAGCCGAACACCTCAGACTAGCGGGGGGGCCCCAGATACGCAGTATTTT. Amino acid sequence: CASSRTPQTSGGAPDTQYF.